This record looks at one TCR beta chain sequence and its context. The antigen remains undetermined. The method was immunoSEQ multiplex PCR; TCRdb's version includes in-frame clones alone and lacks a portion of them. Of more than 140,000 clones listed, 70% to 90% were seen once; the top ten hold 2.9%. This entry is derived from a study of T cell responses to AZD1222 COVID-19 vaccine. Study at large: Second doses that came at about 4 or about 12 weeks were put together.

This CDR3 is built from 13 residues. The germline V gene has CDR1 MNHNS and CDR2 SASEGT. V dropped 3 bases and J dropped 1 base, with 6 bases sitting between them. Whole-study results and caveats: Only a handful of people who got AZD1222 tested seropositive at baseline. The span of vaccine-associated CD4 TCRs extended across spike, with dominance at 160-218 and 743-854.

The chain joins TRBV6-1 to TRBJ1-1; D is ambiguous. The input for sequencing was peripheral blood, taken on day 0 of AZD1222 vaccination. This receptor was identified in an adult in good health. CDR3 sequence: CASSDLPNTEAFF. The CDR3 nucleotides read TGTGCCAGCAGTGATCTTCCGAACACTGAAGCTTTCTTT.